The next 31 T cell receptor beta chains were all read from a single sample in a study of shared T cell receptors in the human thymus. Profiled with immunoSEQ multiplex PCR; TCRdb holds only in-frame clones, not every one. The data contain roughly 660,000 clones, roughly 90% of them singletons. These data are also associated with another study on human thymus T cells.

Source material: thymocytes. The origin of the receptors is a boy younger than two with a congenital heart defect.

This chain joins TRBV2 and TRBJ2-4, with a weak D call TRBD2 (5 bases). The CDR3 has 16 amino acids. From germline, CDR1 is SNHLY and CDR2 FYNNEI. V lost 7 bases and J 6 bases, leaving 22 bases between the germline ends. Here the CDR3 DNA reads TGTGCCAGCAACGGTACCCCGGGGAGAGCTAGAAACATTCAGTACTTC. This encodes CASNGTPGRARNIQYF.

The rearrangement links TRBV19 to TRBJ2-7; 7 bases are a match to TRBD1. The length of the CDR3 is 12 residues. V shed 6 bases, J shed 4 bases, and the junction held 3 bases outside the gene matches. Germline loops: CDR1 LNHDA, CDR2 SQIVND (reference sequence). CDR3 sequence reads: CASSADRYEQYF. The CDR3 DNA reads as TGTGCCAGTAGCGCGGACAGGTACGAGCAGTACTTC.

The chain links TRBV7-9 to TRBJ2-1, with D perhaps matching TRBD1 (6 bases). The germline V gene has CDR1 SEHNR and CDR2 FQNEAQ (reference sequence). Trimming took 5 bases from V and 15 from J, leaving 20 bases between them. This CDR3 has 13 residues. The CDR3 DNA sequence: TGTGCCAGCAGCCAGACATCAGGGGACACTCGGTTCTTC. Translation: CASSQTSGDTRFF.

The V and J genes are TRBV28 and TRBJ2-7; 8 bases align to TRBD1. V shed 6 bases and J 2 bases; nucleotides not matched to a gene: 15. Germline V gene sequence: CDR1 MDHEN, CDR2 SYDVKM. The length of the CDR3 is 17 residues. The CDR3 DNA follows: TGTGCCAGCAGCCTCCGCCTGCTCGGGACAGGTCCCTACGAGCAGTACTTC. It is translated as CASSLRLLGTGPYEQYF. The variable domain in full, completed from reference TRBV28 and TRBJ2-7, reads DVKVTQSSRYLVKRTGEKVFLECVQDMDHENMFWYRQDPGLGLRLIYFSYDVKMKEKGDIPEGYSVSREKKERFSLILESASTNQTSMYLCASSLRLLGTGPYEQYFGPGTRLTVT.

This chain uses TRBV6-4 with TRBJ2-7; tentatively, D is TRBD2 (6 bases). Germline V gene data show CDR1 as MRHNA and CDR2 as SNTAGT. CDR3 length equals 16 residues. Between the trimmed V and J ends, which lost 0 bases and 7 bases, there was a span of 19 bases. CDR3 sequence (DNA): TGTGCCAGCAGTGACTCGATCGGAGGGTCGGTGAATGAGCAGTACTTC. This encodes CASSDSIGGSVNEQYF.

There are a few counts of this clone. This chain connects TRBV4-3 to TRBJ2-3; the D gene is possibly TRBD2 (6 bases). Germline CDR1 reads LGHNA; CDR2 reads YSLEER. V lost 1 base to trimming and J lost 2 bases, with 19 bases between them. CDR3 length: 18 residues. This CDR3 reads CASSQGRFGRTNTDTQYF. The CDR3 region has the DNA TGCGCCAGCAGCCAAGGTCGTTTCGGGCGGACTAACACAGATACGCAGTATTTT.

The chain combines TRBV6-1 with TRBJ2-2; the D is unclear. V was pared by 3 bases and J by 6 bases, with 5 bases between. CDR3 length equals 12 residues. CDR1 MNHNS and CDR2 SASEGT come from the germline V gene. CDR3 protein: CASSDAAGELFF. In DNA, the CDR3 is TGTGCCAGCAGTGATGCGGCCGGGGAGCTGTTTTTT.

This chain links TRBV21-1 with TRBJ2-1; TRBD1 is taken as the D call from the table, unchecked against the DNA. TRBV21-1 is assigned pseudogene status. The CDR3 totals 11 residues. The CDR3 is CASSRDRHPFF. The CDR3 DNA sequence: TGTGCCAGCAGCAGGGACAGGCATCCCTTCTTC.

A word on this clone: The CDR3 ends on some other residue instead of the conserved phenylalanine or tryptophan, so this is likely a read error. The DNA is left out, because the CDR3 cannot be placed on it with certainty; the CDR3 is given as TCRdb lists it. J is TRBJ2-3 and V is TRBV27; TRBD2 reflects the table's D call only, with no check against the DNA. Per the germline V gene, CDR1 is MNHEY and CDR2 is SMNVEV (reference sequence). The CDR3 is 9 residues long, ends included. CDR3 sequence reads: CASSYTTGA.

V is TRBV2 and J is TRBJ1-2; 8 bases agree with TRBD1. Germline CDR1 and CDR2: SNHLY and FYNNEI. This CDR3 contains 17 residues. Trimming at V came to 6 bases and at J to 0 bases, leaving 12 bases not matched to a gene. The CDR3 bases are TGTGCCAGCAGGGCAACCGGGACAGGACCCGCTAACTATGGCTACACCTTC. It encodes CASRATGTGPANYGYTF.

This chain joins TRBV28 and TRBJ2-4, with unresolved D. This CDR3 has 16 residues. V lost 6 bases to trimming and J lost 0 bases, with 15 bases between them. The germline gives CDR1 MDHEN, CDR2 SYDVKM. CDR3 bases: TGTGCCAGCAGCCCGGCGTGGGCCCTAGCCAAAAACATTCAGTACTTC. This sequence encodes CASSPAWALAKNIQYF.

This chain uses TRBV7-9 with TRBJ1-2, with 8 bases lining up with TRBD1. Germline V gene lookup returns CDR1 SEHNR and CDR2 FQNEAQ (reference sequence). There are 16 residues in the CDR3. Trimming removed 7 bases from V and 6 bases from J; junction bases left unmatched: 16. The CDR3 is CASTFWPNRGSNGYTF. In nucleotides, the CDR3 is TGTGCCAGCACCTTTTGGCCCAACAGGGGGAGTAATGGCTACACCTTC.

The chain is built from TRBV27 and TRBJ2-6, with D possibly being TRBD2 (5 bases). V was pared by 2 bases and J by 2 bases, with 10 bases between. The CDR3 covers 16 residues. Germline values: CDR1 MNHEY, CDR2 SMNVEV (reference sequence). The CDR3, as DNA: TGTGCCAGCAGTTTACGGCGGGTCCCTGGGGCCAACGTCCTGACTTTC. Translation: CASSLRRVPGANVLTF.

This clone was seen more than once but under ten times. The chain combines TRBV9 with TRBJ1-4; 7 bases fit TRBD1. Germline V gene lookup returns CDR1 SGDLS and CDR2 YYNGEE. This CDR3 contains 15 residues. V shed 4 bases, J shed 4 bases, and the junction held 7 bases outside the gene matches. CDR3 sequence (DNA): TGTGCCAGCAGCCCCCGGACAGGCCTTAATGAAAAACTGTTTTTT. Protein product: CASSPRTGLNEKLFF. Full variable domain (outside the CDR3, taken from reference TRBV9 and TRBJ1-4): DSGVTQTPKHLITATGQRVTLRCSPRSGDLSVYWYQQSLDQGLQFLIQYYNGEERAKGNILERFSAQQFPDLHSELNLSSLELGDSALYFCASSPRTGLNEKLFFGSGTQLSVL.

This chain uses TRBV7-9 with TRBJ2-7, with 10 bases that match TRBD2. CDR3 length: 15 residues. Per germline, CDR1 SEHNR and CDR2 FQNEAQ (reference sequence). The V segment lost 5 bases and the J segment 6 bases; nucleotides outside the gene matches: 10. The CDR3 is CASSPPLAGEGEQYF. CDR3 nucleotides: TGTGCCAGCAGCCCCCCTCTAGCGGGAGAAGGCGAGCAGTACTTC.

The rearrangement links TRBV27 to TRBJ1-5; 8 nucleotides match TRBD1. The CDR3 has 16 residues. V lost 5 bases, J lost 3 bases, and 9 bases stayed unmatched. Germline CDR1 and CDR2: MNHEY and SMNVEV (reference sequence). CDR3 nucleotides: TGTGCCAGCAGTCCCTCGACAGGGGAGGCCAATCAGCCCCAGCATTTT. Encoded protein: CASSPSTGEANQPQHF.

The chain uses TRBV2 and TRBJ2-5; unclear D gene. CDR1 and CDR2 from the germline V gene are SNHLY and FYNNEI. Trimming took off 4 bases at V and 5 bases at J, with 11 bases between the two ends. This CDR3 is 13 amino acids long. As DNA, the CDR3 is TGTGCCAGCAGTGTTGGGCCTTGTGAGACCCAGTACTTC. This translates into CASSVGPCETQYF. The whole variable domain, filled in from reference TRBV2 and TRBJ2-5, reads EPEVTQTPSHQVTQMGQEVILRCVPISNHLYFYWYRQILGQKVEFLVSFYNNEISEKSEIFDDQFSVERPDGSNFTLKIRSTKLEDSAMYFCASSVGPCETQYFGPGTRLLVL.

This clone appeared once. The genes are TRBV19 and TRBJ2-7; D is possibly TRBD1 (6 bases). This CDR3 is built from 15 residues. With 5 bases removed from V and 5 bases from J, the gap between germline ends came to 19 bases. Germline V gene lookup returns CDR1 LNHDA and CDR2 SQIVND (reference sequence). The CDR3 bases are TGTGCCAGTAGTCCCCCCAGGGGTGGTGGGGACGAGCAGTACTTC. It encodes CASSPPRGGGDEQYF. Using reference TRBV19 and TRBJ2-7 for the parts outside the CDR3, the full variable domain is DGGITQSPKYLFRKEGQNVTLSCEQNLNHDAMYWYRQDPGQGLRLIYYSQIVNDFQKGDIAEGYSVSREKKESFPLTVTSAQKNPTAFYLCASSPPRGGGDEQYFGPGTRLTVT.

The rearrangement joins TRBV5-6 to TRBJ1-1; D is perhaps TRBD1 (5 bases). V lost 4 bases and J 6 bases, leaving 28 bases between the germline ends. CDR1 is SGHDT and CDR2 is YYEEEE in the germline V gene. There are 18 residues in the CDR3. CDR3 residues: CASSQRFAGRSESPEAFF. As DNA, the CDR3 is TGTGCCAGCAGCCAGCGCTTCGCAGGGAGGTCGGAGTCACCTGAAGCTTTCTTT.

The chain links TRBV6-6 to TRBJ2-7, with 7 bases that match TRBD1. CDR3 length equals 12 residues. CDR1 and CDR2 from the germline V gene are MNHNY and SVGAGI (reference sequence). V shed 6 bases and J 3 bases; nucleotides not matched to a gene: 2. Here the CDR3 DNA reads TGTGCCAGCAGAGGGGACAGCTACGAGCAGTACTTC. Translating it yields CASRGDSYEQYF.

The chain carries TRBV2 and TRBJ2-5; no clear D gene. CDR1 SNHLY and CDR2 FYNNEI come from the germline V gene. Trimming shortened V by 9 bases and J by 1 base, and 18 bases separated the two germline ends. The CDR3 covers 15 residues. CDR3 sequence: CARIELSSSQETQYF. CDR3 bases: TGTGCCAGAATTGAATTATCTAGTTCCCAAGAGACCCAGTACTTC. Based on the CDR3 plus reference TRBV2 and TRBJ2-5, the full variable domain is EPEVTQTPSHQVTQMGQEVILRCVPISNHLYFYWYRQILGQKVEFLVSFYNNEISEKSEIFDDQFSVERPDGSNFTLKIRSTKLEDSAMYFCARIELSSSQETQYFGPGTRLLVL.

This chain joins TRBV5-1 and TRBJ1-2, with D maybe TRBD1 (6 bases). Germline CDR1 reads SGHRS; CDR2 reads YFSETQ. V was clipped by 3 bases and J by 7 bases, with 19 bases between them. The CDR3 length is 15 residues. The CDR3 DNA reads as TGCGCCAGCAGCTACCGACAGGTTCACCTTGTTGGCTACACCTTC. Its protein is CASSYRQVHLVGYTF.

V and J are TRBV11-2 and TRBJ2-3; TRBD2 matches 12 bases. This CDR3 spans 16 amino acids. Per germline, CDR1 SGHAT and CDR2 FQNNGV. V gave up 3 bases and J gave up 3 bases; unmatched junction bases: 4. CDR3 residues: CASSFPLAGGTDTQYF. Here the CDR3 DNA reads TGTGCCAGCAGCTTCCCACTAGCGGGAGGAACAGATACGCAGTATTTT.

CDR3: CASSSSTKPYNEQFF. The CDR3 nucleotides read TGTGCCAGCAGTAGTTCCACAAAACCCTACAATGAGCAGTTCTTC. The J gene is TRBJ2-1, the V gene TRBV27; the D is unclear. In germline, CDR1 is MNHEY, CDR2 SMNVEV (reference sequence). This CDR3 is built from 15 residues. The V end was cut by 5 bases, the J end by 2 bases, with 13 bases between.

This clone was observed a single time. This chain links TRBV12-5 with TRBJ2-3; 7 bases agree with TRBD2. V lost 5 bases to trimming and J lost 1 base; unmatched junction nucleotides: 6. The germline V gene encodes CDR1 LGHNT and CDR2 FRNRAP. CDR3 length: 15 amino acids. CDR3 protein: CASGNSGPRTDTQYF. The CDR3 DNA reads TGTGCTAGTGGTAATAGCGGGCCACGCACAGATACGCAGTATTTT.

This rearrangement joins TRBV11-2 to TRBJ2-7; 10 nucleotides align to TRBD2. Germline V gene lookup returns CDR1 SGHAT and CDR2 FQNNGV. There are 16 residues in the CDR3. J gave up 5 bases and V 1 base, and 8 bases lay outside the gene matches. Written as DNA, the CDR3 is TGTGCCAGCAGCTTAGGGCGGAGCGGGAGGGCACACGAGCAGTACTTC. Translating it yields CASSLGRSGRAHEQYF.

CDR3 coding DNA: TGTGCCAGCAGCAAACACCGGGACAGTTTCCACTACGAGCAGTACTTC. Its protein product is CASSKHRDSFHYEQYF. The chain employs TRBV28 and TRBJ2-7, with 7 bases that match TRBD1. CDR3 length: 16 residues. The ends lost 6 bases at V and 3 bases at J; junction bases unmatched: 14. Germline CDR1 and CDR2: MDHEN and SYDVKM.

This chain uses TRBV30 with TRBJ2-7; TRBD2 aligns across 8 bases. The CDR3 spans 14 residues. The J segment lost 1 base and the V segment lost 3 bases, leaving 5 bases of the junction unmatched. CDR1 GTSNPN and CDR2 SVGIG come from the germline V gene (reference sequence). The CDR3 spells CAWSGGGRSYEQYF. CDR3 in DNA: TGTGCCTGGAGCGGGGGGGGACGGTCCTACGAGCAGTACTTC.

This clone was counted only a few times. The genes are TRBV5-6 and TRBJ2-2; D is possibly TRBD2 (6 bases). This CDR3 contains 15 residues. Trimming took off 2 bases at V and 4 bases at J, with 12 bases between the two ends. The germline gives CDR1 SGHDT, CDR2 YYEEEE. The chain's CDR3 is CASSFWGVLTGELFF. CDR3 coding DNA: TGTGCCAGCAGCTTCTGGGGGGTCCTCACCGGGGAGCTGTTTTTT.

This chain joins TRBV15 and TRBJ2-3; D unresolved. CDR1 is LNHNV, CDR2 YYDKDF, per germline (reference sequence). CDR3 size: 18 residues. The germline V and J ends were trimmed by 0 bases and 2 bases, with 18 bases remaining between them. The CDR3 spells CATSRDETVGAHTDTQYF. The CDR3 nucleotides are TGTGCCACCAGCAGAGATGAAACAGTAGGCGCGCACACAGATACGCAGTATTTT.

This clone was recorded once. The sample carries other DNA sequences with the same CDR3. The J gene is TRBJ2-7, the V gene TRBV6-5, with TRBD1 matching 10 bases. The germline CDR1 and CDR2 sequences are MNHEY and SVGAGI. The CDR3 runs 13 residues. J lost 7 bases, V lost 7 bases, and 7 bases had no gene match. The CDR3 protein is CASTAGQGQEQYF. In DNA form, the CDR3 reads TGTGCCAGCACCGCGGGACAGGGGCAAGAGCAGTACTTC.